This is a list of T cell receptor beta chains from one sample in a study of Ad26.COV2.S vaccination and SARS-CoV-2 variants. The data were produced by immunoSEQ multiplex PCR, yet TCRdb's version contains in-frame clones alone and is incomplete. Of 300,000 to 400,000 clones listed, 70% to 90% were seen once; the top ten hold 1.5% to 2.5%. The sequences come from peripheral blood, collected in a trial of Ad26.COV2.S vaccine versus placebo. These TCRs come from a person aged 18-65 years who received the Ad26.COV2.S COVID-19 vaccine or a placebo. Both conserved end residues are part of each CDR3. D genes are given only for firm matches. The size field is filled for only some rows; it gives once, few, many or a size class.

.,.,TRBV9,TRBJ2-3,TGTGCCAGCAGCGTAGGACGAGGGACGGGGGGCACAGATACGCAGTATTTT,CASSVGRGTGGTDTQYF
.,.,TRBV6-1,TRBJ1-5,TGTGCCAGCAGTGATGTCTGGGGGCTGGGACAGCCCCAGCATTTT,CASSDVWGLGQPQHF
few,.,TRBV4-3,TRBJ1-2,TGCGCCAGCAGCCTTCGCTTCGACCCGGCCCTTTATGGCTACACCTTC,CASSLRFDPALYGYTF
.,TRBD1,TRBV9,TRBJ2-5,TGTGCCAGCAGCGCCGGAGACAGGGGGCAAGAGACCCAGTACTTC,CASSAGDRGQETQYF
.,TRBD2,TRBV19,TRBJ2-3,TGTGCCAGTAGTCATACTAGCGGGGGGTCAGATACGCAGTATTTT,CASSHTSGGSDTQYF
.,.,TRBV9,TRBJ1-1,TGTGCCAGCAGCCCAGTGGGCCTACAAGAAGCTTTCTTT,CASSPVGLQEAFF
.,.,TRBV5-1,TRBJ1-1,TGCGCCAGCAGCACTCGGGACCGCCCAGTGGGCACTGAAGCTTTCTTT,CASSTRDRPVGTEAFF
.,.,TRBV3-1/TRBV3-2,TRBJ1-3,TGTGCCAGCAGCCAAGCGGTATCTGGAAACACCATATATTTT,CASSQAVSGNTIYF
.,TRBD1,TRBV2,TRBJ1-1,TGTGCCAGCACGGACAGGGGTTACACTGAAGCTTTCTTT,CASTDRGYTEAFF
.,.,TRBV2,TRBJ2-2,TGTGCCAGCACCCGGACAGTGAACACCGGGGAGCTGTTTTTT,CASTRTVNTGELFF
.,.,TRBV7-2,TRBJ2-7,TGTGCCAGCAGCCCTTTTGACACCTCCTACGAGCAGTACTTC,CASSPFDTSYEQYF
.,TRBD1,TRBV19,TRBJ2-6,TGTGCCAGTCATCCCGGGACAGGGGATTCTGGGGCCAACGTCCTGACTTTC,CASHPGTGDSGANVLTF
few,.,TRBV5-1,TRBJ2-2,TGCGCCAGCAGCTTGGACGGTGGCACCGGGGAGCTGTTTTTT,CASSLDGGTGELFF
.,TRBD1,TRBV11-2,TRBJ2-7,TGTGCCAGCAACGATCGACAGGGTGGGAACTACGAGCAGTACTTC,CASNDRQGGNYEQYF
.,.,TRBV11-2,TRBJ1-1,TGTGCCAGCAGCTTAGGTGGGGTTGAGGGGATCTTT,CASSLGGVEGIF
once,TRBD1,TRBV4-1,TRBJ2-3,TGCGCCAGCAGCCAAGTTGGACAGGAGTCCACAGATACGCAGTATTTT,CASSQVGQESTDTQYF
.,TRBD2,TRBV10-3,TRBJ2-3,TGTGCCATCAGTGAGGGACTAGCGGGGAGCACAGATACGCAGTATTTT,CAISEGLAGSTDTQYF
.,.,TRBV6-2/TRBV6-3,TRBJ2-7,TGTGCCAGCAGTTACGAGCGGCGCTCCTACGAGCAGTACTTC,CASSYERRSYEQYF
few,.,TRBV10-3,TRBJ1-6,TGTGCCATCAGTGAGGGGACGGGATCACCCCTCCACTTT,CAISEGTGSPLHF
.,.,TRBV4-3,TRBJ1-1,TGCGCCAGCAGCCAAGATACAGGCCCAAGCAAGAACACTGAAGCTTTCTTT,CASSQDTGPSKNTEAFF
once,.,TRBV9,TRBJ2-7,TGTGCCAGCAGCGTAGGGGTTTTACCAAGGGACGAGCAGTACTTC,CASSVGVLPRDEQYF
.,.,TRBV19,TRBJ1-3,TGTGCCAGTTCCCTCACGAGGTACTCTGGAAACACCATATATTTT,CASSLTRYSGNTIYF
.,.,TRBV30,TRBJ1-6,TGTGCCTGGAGTGACTTAGCGGTCACCTATAATTCACCCCTCCACTTT,CAWSDLAVTYNSPLHF
.,TRBD2,TRBV6-2/TRBV6-3,TRBJ2-7,TGTGCCAGCAGTTACCCGACTAGCGGGGACTACGAGCAGTACTTC,CASSYPTSGDYEQYF
.,.,TRBV6-2/TRBV6-3,TRBJ1-4,TGTGCCAGCAGTCCCCTCAGGGGAAGGGATGAAAAACTGTTTTTT,CASSPLRGRDEKLFF
.,.,TRBV5-1,TRBJ1-2,TGCGCCAGCAGCTTAGAGGACGGCTATGGCTACACCTTC,CASSLEDGYGYTF
.,TRBD1,TRBV30,TRBJ1-1,TGTGCCTGGCGGACAGGGGCGGGCACTGAAGCTTTCTTT,CAWRTGAGTEAFF
.,TRBD1,TRBV10-1,TRBJ1-2,TGCGCCAGCAGTAGACAGGGTTGGTACTATGGCTACACCTTC,CASSRQGWYYGYTF
.,.,TRBV19,TRBJ1-5,TGTGCCAGTAGAAAGGAGTATAGCAATCAGCCCCAGCATTTT,CASRKEYSNQPQHF
.,.,TRBV19,TRBJ2-7,TGTGCCAGTAGTCGCAGCATGGCCGACGAGCAGTACTTC,CASSRSMADEQYF
.,.,TRBV11-2,TRBJ1-1,TGTGCCAGCAGCTTGTCCACCACTGAAGCTTTCTTT,CASSLSTTEAFF
.,TRBD1,TRBV5-1,TRBJ1-1,TGCGCCAGCAGCTTGCTCCCGGGACAGGTGAACACTGAAGCTTTCTTT,CASSLLPGQVNTEAFF
.,.,TRBV6-1,TRBJ2-7,TGTGCCAGCAGTGAAGGCGGGGTACCCTACGAGCAGTACTTC,CASSEGGVPYEQYF
.,TRBD1,TRBV24-1,TRBJ1-1,TGTGCCACCAGTGACAACGTCCCGGGACAGGGAACAGCTTTCTTT,CATSDNVPGQGTAFF
.,.,TRBV12-5,TRBJ2-5,TGTGCTAGTGGTTTGGTCCTTACAGGGTATGGGGAGACCCAGTACTTC,CASGLVLTGYGETQYF
.,.,TRBV6-5,TRBJ2-7,TGTGCCAGCAGTTACTCGACGGCAGGGGTCTACGAGCAGTACTTC,CASSYSTAGVYEQYF
.,.,TRBV6-4,TRBJ2-6,TGTGCCAGCAGTGCGAAGGTCTTATACTCTGGGGCCAACGTCCTGACTTTC,CASSAKVLYSGANVLTF
.,TRBD2,TRBV5-1,TRBJ2-5,TGCGCCAGCAGCTTGGCCGTGGGCGGGGGCCAAGAGACCCAGTACTTC,CASSLAVGGGQETQYF
.,.,TRBV19,TRBJ1-1,TGTGCCACCCGGGGGGGCAGAAGGGACACTGAAGCTTTCTTT,CATRGGRRDTEAFF
.,.,TRBV9,TRBJ1-3,TGTGCCAGCAGCGTAGAGGCCATAAGCTCTGGAAACACCATATATTTT,CASSVEAISSGNTIYF
.,TRBD1,TRBV6-1,TRBJ1-2,TGTGCCAGCAGTGGGGGTGGGACAGGGAAACACTATGGCTACACCTTC,CASSGGGTGKHYGYTF
once,.,TRBV6-5,TRBJ1-6,TGTGCCAGCAGGTCCGGATTTAACTATAATTCACCCCTCCACTTT,CASRSGFNYNSPLHF
.,.,TRBV4-1,TRBJ1-4,TGCGCCAGCAGCCAAGAAGGGGGGGAAGCTAATGAAAAACTGTTTTTT,CASSQEGGEANEKLFF
.,TRBD2,TRBV18,TRBJ2-1,TGTGCCAGCTCACCCCCTAGCGGGGTTGTCTACAATGAGCAGTTCTTC,CASSPPSGVVYNEQFF
.,.,TRBV18,TRBJ2-1,TGTGCCAGCTCATCCTACAGGGATCCGAATGAGCAGTTCTTC,CASSSYRDPNEQFF
.,.,TRBV9,TRBJ1-1,TGTGCCAGCAGCGTAGTTCCTCACCCGAACACTGAAGCTTTCTTT,CASSVVPHPNTEAFF
few,.,TRBV7-6,TRBJ2-5,TGTGCCAGCAGCCTCGGGCTCCAAAGGGCCAAAGAGACCCAGTACTTC,CASSLGLQRAKETQYF
few,TRBD1,TRBV29-1,TRBJ2-7,TGCAGCGTTGAGGCGACAGGGAAACCCTACGAGCAGTACTTC,CSVEATGKPYEQYF